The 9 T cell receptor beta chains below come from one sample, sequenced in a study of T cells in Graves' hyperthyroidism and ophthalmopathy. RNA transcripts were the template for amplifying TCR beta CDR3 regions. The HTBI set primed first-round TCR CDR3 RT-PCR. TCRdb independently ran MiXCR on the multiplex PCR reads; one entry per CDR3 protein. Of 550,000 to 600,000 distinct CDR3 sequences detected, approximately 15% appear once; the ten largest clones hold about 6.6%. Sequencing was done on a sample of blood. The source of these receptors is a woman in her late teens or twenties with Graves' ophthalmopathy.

The CDR3 region has the DNA TGTGCCAGCAGCCCATACACCGGGACTAGCGGGATATGGGCCTACGAGCAGTACTTC. Protein product: CASSPYTGTSGIWAYEQYF. The chain combines TRBV11-2 with TRBJ2-7; 13 bases fit TRBD2. CDR3 length equals 19 residues. Germline CDR1 SGHAT, CDR2 FQNNGV. V lost 5 bases, J lost 2 bases, and 15 bases stayed unmatched.

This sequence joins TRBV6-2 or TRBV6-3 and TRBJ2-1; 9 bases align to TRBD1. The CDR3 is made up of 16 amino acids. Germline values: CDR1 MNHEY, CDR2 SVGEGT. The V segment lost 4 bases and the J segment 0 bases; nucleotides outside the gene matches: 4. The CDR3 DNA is TGTGCCAGCAGTTCCGACAGGGGGAGCTCCTACAATGAGCAGTTCTTC. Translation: CASSSDRGSSYNEQFF.

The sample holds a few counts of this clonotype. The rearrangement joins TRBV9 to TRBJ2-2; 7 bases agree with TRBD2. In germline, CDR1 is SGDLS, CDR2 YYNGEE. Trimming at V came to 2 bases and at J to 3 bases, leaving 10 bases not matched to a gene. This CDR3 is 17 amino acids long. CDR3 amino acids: CASSVRRDYPYTGELFF. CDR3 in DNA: TGTGCCAGCAGCGTGAGGCGGGACTACCCATACACCGGGGAGCTGTTTTTT.

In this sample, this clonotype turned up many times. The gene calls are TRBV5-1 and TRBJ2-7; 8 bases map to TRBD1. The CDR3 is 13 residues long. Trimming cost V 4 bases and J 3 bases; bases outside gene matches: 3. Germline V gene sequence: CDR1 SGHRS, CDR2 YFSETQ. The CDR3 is CASSQGAGYEQYF. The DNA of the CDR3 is TGCGCCAGCAGCCAGGGGGCCGGCTACGAGCAGTACTTC. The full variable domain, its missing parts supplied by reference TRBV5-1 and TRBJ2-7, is KAGVTQTPRYLIKTRGQQVTLSCSPISGHRSVSWYQQTPGQGLQFLFEYFSETQRNKGNFPGRFSGRQFSNSRSEMNVSTLELGDSALYLCASSQGAGYEQYFGPGTRLTVT.

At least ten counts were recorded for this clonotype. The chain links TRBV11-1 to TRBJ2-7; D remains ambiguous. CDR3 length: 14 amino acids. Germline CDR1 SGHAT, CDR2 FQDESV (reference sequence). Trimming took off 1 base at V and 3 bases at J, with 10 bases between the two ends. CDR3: CASSLGSVIYEQYF. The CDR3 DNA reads TGTGCCAGCAGCTTAGGTTCCGTTATCTACGAGCAGTACTTC.

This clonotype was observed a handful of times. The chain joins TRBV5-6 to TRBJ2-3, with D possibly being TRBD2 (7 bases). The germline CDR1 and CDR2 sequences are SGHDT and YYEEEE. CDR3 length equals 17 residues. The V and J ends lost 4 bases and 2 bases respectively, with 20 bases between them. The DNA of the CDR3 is TGTGCCAGCAGCCCCGCGCGAAGTGGGGGGGCCACAGATACGCAGTATTTT. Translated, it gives CASSPARSGGATDTQYF. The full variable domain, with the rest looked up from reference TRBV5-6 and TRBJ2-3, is DAGVTQSPTHLIKTRGQQVTLRCSPKSGHDTVSWYQQALGQGPQFIFQYYEEEERQRGNFPDRFSGHQFPNYSSELNVNALLLGDSALYLCASSPARSGGATDTQYFGPGTRLTVL.

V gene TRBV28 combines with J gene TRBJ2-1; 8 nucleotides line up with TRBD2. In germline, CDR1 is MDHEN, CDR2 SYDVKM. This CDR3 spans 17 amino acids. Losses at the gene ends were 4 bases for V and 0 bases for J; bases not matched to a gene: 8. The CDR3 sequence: CASSSGGWGPSYNEQFF. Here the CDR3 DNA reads TGTGCCAGCAGTTCGGGGGGGTGGGGTCCCTCCTACAATGAGCAGTTCTTC. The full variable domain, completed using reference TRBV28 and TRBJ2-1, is DVKVTQSSRYLVKRTGEKVFLECVQDMDHENMFWYRQDPGLGLRLIYFSYDVKMKEKGDIPEGYSVSREKKERFSLILESASTNQTSMYLCASSSGGWGPSYNEQFFGPGTRLTVL.

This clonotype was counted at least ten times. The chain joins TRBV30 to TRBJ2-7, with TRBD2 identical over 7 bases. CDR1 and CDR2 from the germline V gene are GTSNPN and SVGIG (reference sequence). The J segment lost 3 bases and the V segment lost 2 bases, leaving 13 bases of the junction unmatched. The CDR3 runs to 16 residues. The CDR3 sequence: CAWSTVGAGVVYEQYF. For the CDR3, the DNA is TGTGCCTGGAGTACCGTGGGTGCGGGAGTGGTCTACGAGCAGTACTTC.

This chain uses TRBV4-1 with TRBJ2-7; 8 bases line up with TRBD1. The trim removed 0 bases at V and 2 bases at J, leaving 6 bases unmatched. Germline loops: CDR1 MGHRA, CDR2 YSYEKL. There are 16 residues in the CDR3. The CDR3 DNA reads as TGCGCCAGCAGCCAAGAGAGGGACAGGCGCGCCTACGAGCAGTACTTC. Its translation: CASSQERDRRAYEQYF.